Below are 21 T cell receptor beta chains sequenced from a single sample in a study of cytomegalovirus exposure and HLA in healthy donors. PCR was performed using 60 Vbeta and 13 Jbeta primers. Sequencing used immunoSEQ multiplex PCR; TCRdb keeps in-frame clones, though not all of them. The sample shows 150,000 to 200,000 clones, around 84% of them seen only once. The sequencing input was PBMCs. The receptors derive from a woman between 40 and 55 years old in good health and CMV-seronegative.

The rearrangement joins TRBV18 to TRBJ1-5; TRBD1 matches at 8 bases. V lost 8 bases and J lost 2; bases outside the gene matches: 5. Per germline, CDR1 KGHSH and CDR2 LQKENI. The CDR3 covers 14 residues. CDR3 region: CASDQGQGNQPQHF. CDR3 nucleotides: TGTGCCAGCGACCAGGGACAGGGCAATCAGCCCCAGCATTTT.

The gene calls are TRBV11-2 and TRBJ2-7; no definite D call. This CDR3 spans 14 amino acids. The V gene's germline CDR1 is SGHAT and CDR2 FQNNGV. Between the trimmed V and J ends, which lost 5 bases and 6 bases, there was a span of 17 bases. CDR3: CASSATKEEIEQYF. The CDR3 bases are TGTGCCAGCAGCGCTACAAAAGAGGAGATCGAGCAGTACTTC. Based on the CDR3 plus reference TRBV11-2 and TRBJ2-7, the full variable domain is EAGVAQSPRYKIIEKRQSVAFWCNPISGHATLYWYQQILGQGPKLLIQFQNNGVVDDSQLPKDRFSAERLKGVDSTLKIQPAKLEDSAVYLCASSATKEEIEQYFGPGTRLTVT.

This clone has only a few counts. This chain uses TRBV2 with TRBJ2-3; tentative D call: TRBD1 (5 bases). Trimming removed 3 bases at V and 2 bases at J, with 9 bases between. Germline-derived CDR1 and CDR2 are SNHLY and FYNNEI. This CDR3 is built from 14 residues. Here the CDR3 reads CASSEQGLTDTQYF. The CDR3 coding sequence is TGTGCCAGCAGTGAGCAGGGCCTCACAGATACGCAGTATTTT.

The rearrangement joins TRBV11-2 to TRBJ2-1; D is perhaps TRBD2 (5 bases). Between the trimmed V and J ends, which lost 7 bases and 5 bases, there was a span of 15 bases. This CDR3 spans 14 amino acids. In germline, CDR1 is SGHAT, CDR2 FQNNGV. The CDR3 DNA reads TGTGCCAGCACTCCGCGGGCAGCCCACAATGAGCAGTTCTTC. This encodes CASTPRAAHNEQFF.

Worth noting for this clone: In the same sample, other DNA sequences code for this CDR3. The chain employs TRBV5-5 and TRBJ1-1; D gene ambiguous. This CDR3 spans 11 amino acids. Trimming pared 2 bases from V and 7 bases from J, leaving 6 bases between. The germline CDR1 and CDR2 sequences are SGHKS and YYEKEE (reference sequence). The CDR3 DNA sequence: TGTGCCAGCAGCTTATTGAGTGAAGCTTTCTTT. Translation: CASSLLSEAFF.

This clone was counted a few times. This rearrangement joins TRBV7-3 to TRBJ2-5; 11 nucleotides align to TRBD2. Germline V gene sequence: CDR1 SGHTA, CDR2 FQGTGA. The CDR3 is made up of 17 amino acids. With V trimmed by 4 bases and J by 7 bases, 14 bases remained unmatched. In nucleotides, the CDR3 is TGTGCCAGCAGCTCACTAGCGGGGGCCACCGGCGGTGGGACCCAGTACTTC. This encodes CASSSLAGATGGGTQYF.

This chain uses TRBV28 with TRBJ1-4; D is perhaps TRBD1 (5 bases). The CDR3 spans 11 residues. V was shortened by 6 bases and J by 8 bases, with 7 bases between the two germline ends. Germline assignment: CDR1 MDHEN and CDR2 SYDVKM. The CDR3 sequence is CASRGGEKLFF. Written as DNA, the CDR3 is TGTGCCAGCAGGGGGGGGGAAAAACTGTTTTTT.

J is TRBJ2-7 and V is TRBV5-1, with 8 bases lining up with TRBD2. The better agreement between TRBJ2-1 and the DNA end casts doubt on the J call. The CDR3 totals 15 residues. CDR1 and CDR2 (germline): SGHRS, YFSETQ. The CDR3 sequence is CASSLVASGRNEQFF. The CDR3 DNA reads TGCGCCAGCAGCTTGGTGGCTAGCGGGCGTAATGAGCAGTTCTTC.

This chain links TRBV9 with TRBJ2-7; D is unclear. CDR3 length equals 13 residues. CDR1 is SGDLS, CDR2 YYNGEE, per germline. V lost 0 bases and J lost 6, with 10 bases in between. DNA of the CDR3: TGTGCCAGCAGCGTAGTCCCGACTTCCGAGCAGTACTTC. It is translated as CASSVVPTSEQYF.

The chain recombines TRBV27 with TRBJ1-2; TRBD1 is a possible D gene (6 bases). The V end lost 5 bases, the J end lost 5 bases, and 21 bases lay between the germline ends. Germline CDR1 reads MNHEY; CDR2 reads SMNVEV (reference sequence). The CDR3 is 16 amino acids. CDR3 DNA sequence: TGTGCCAGCAGTCCCCTCCCCTCCCAGGGGTGGTATGGCTACACCTTC. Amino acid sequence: CASSPLPSQGWYGYTF.

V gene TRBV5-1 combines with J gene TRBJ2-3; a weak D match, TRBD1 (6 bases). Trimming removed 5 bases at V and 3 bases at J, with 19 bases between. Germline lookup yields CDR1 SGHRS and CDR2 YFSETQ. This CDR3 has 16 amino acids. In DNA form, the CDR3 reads TGCGCCAGCAGGTCAGGGGCCGATCCGGTGACAGATACGCAGTATTTT. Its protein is CASRSGADPVTDTQYF.

CDR3 region: CASSSPDIRAFF. CDR3 coding DNA: TGTGCCAGTAGCTCGCCCGACATCCGGGCTTTCTTT. This chain joins TRBV19 and TRBJ1-1; D unresolved. CDR1 is LNHDA, CDR2 SQIVND, per germline (reference sequence). The CDR3 loop spans 12 amino acids. Trimming pared 6 bases from V and 11 bases from J, leaving 16 bases between.

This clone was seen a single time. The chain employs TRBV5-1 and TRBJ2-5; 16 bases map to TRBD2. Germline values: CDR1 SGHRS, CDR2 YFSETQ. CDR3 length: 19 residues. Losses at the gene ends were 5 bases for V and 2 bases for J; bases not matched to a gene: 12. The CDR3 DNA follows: TGCGCCAGCAGGGCCTCGGGACTAGCGGGGGGGCGGAGACAAGAGACCCAGTACTTC. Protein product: CASRASGLAGGRRQETQYF.

CDR3 protein: CASSSMAPSGADTQYF. The DNA for the CDR3 is TGCGCCAGCAGCTCCATGGCCCCTAGCGGGGCAGATACGCAGTATTTT. The genes are TRBV5-1 and TRBJ2-3, with TRBD2 identical over 9 bases. CDR1 is SGHRS and CDR2 is YFSETQ in the germline V gene. The CDR3 has 16 amino acids. The J segment lost 4 bases and the V segment lost 3 bases, leaving 9 bases of the junction unmatched.

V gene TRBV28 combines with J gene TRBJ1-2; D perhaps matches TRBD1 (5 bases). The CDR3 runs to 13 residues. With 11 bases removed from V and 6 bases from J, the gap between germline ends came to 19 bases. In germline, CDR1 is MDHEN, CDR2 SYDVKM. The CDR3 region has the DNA TGTGCCCTTGAGGGCCTTCCGGGGGATGGCTACACCTTC. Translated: CALEGLPGDGYTF.

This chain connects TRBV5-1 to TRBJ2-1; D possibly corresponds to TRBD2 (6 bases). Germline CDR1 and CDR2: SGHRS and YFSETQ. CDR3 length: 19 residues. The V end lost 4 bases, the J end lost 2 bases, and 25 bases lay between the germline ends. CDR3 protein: CASSRREKTTRNPYNEQFF. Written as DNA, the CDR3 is TGCGCCAGCAGCCGGAGGGAGAAAACTACCCGGAATCCCTACAATGAGCAGTTCTTC.

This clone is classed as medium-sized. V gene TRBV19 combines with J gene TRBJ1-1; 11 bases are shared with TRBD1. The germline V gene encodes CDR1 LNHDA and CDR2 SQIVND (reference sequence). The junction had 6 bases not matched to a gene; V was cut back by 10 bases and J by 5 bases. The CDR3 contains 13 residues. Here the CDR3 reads CATWTGGVTEAFF. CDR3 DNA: TGTGCCACATGGACAGGGGGCGTGACTGAAGCTTTCTTT.

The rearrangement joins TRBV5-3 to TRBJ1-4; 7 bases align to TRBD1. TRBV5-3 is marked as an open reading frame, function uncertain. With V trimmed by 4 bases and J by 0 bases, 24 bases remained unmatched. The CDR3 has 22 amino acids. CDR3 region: CARSRGNRGFELSLATNEKLFF. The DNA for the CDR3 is TGTGCCAGAAGCAGAGGCAACAGGGGTTTTGAGTTATCCCTTGCAACTAATGAAAAACTGTTTTTT.

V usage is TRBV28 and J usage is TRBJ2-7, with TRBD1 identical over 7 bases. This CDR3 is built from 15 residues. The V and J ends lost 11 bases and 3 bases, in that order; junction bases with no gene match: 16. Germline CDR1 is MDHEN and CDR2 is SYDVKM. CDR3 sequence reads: CASSGLAGGNYEQYF. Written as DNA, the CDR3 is TGTGCCTCCTCCGGGTTGGCAGGGGGTAACTACGAGCAGTACTTC.

The chain's CDR3 is CSSTAAYEQYF. CDR3 sequence (DNA): TGCAGTTCCACGGCGGCCTACGAGCAGTACTTC. The chain joins TRBV20-1 to TRBJ2-5; D uncertain. The last part of the DNA fits TRBJ2-7 better; the J call may be wrong. Germline lookup yields CDR1 DFQATT and CDR2 SNEGSKA (reference sequence). The CDR3 spans 11 residues.

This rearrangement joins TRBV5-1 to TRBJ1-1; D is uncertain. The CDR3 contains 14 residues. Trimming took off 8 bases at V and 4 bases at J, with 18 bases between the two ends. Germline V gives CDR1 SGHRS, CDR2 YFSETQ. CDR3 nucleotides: TGCGCCAGTAAGCATGGGGAGGCGTTCACTGAAGCTTTCTTT. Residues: CASKHGEAFTEAFF.